One sample yielded the 4 T cell receptor beta chains listed below, sequenced in a study of cytomegalovirus exposure and HLA in healthy donors. The PCR made use of 60 Vbeta and 13 Jbeta primers. Produced via immunoSEQ multiplex PCR; TCRdb's table is partial and in-frame only. Found here are under 65,000 clones; the top ten clones hold 9.5% to 15%. The sequenced material came from PBMCs. Receptors were obtained from a woman aged 25 to 45 in good health and CMV-seropositive.

The rearrangement joins TRBV19 to TRBJ1-5; D is unresolved. The CDR3 extends over 14 amino acids. V gave up 8 bases and J gave up 4 bases, with 15 bases separating them. Germline V CDR1 and CDR2: LNHDA, SQIVND (reference sequence). CDR3 loop: CASSRGYGNQPQHF. CDR3 nucleotide sequence: TGTGCCAGTTCAAGAGGGTACGGGAATCAGCCCCAGCATTTT.

The rearrangement joins TRBV7-9 to TRBJ2-1, with TRBD2 matching over 14 bases. CDR1 and CDR2 from the germline V gene are SEHNR and FQNEAQ (reference sequence). The V segment lost 4 bases and the J segment 7 bases; nucleotides outside the gene matches: 9. The CDR3 consists of 17 residues. CDR3 protein: CASSSQRGLAGVNEQFF. The CDR3, as DNA: TGTGCCAGCAGCTCCCAAAGGGGACTAGCGGGAGTAAATGAGCAGTTCTTC.

CDR3 coding DNA: TGTGCCAGTAGTGAACTAGCGGGGTCCAATGAGCAGTTCTTC. It yields the protein CASSELAGSNEQFF. The chain recombines TRBV19 with TRBJ2-1; 10 bases are a match to TRBD2. J lost 6 bases, V lost 5 bases, and 4 bases had no gene match. This CDR3 spans 14 amino acids. From germline, CDR1 is LNHDA and CDR2 SQIVND (reference sequence).

Comments on this clone: One end of the junction does not line up with germline, which may come from a read error. The V call is TRBV4-1, the J call TRBJ2-1; D gene unclear. The CDR3 is 13 residues long. The germline CDR1 and CDR2 sequences are MGHRA and YSYEKL. Written as DNA, the CDR3 is TGCGCCAGCAGCCAGTCCTCCGACAATGAGCAGTTCTTC. Translation gives CASSQSSDNEQFF.